The 29 T cell receptor beta chains listed next were all sequenced from one sample in a study of blood T cell repertoires in COVID-19 (TCRdb year 2020). Library prep was done by the immunoSEQ multiplex PCR assay. TCRdb limited this immuneACCESS table to in-frame rearrangements with V and J called. A share of clones is missing; checked studies link under half to unresolved V genes, and the rest is unexplained. Recorded for this sample are fewer than 250,000 clones; more than 75% of them occurred a single time. Of the sample, about a sixth falls within the top ten clones. Sequenced sample: PBMCs or T cells enriched from blood (not recorded which). The receptors were gathered from a woman between 50 and 59 years old with acute COVID-19.

This clone was seen once. The CDR3 is CASSPRGTGPNTEAFF. In DNA form, the CDR3 reads TGCGCCAGCAGCCCCAGAGGAACAGGGCCCAACACTGAAGCTTTCTTT. The chain couples TRBV4-1 to TRBJ1-1, with D possibly being TRBD1 (6 bases). The CDR3 totals 16 residues. Germline lookup yields CDR1 MGHRA and CDR2 YSYEKL. The V and J ends lost 4 bases and 2 bases respectively, with 17 bases between them.

This clone was seen just once. The chain uses TRBV7-6 and TRBJ2-2, with D possibly being TRBD1 (5 bases). The CDR3 extends over 15 amino acids. Looked up from germline, CDR1 is SGHVS and CDR2 is FNYEAQ. V lost 2 bases, J lost 6 bases, and 13 bases lay in between. The CDR3 coding sequence is TGTGCCAGCAGCTTACACCCGGACAATCCCGGGGAGCTGTTTTTT. The encoded protein is CASSLHPDNPGELFF.

The CDR3 DNA is TGTGCCAGCAGCGTAGACAAGGGGAAACTGTTTTTT. This gives the protein CASSVDKGKLFF. The chain is built from TRBV9 and TRBJ1-4; D may be TRBD1 (5 bases). CDR3 length: 12 amino acids. Trimming stripped 0 bases from V and 11 bases from J, with 8 bases between. CDR1 is SGDLS, CDR2 YYNGEE, per germline. Combining the CDR3 with reference TRBV9 and TRBJ1-4 gives the whole variable domain DSGVTQTPKHLITATGQRVTLRCSPRSGDLSVYWYQQSLDQGLQFLIQYYNGEERAKGNILERFSAQQFPDLHSELNLSSLELGDSALYFCASSVDKGKLFFGSGTQLSVL.

Only a few counts were recorded for this clone. This chain connects TRBV19 to TRBJ2-2; no firm D call. The CDR3 is 12 residues long. Germline V CDR1 and CDR2: LNHDA, SQIVND (reference sequence). The V end lost 8 bases, the J end lost 6 bases, and 10 bases lay between the germline ends. CDR3 sequence reads: CASCRTSGELFF. The CDR3 DNA is TGTGCCAGTTGCAGAACGTCCGGGGAGCTGTTTTTT.

In regard to this clone: Other DNA sequences in the sample encode the same CDR3. V usage is TRBV7-2 and J usage is TRBJ1-6; a weak D match, TRBD1 (6 bases). With 2 bases removed from V and 5 bases from J, the gap between germline ends came to 13 bases. The CDR3 spans 16 residues. CDR1 SGHTA and CDR2 FQGNSA come from the germline V gene. CDR3 amino acids: CASSLTWDTNNSPLHF. The CDR3 DNA reads as TGTGCCAGCAGCTTAACCTGGGACACAAATAATTCACCCCTCCACTTT.

J is TRBJ2-3 and V is TRBV7-3, with 9 bases aligning to TRBD2. Germline V gives CDR1 SGHTA, CDR2 FQGTGA. The CDR3 is 19 residues long. V was pared by 1 base and J by 2 bases, with 13 bases of the junction left unmatched. Here the CDR3 DNA reads TGTGCCAGCAGCTTAAAGTACGCGGGAGCGGGGGGTATCACAGATACGCAGTATTTT. Translated: CASSLKYAGAGGITDTQYF.

As to this clone: Other DNA variants within this sample encode the same CDR3. The rearrangement links TRBV10-3 to TRBJ1-2; 9 bases are shared with TRBD1. Trimming took 5 bases from V and 5 from J; bases not matched to a gene: 3. From germline, CDR1 is ENHRY and CDR2 SYGVKD. This CDR3 contains 13 residues. The CDR3 coding sequence is TGTGCCATCAGTACCGGGACAGGGTATGGCTACACCTTC. Amino acids: CAISTGTGYGYTF.

The V gene is TRBV28, the J gene TRBJ1-1, with D possibly TRBD1 on 5 matching bases. There are 13 residues in the CDR3. The ends were cut back, 2 bases at V and 4 bases at J, with 8 bases in the middle. Germline values: CDR1 MDHEN, CDR2 SYDVKM. The CDR3 reads CASSLPGPTEAFF. The CDR3 DNA follows: TGTGCCAGCAGTTTACCAGGGCCCACTGAAGCTTTCTTT.

This chain links TRBV11-3 with TRBJ2-7; TRBD2 matches 14 bases. The CDR3 has 17 amino acids. Germline V CDR1 and CDR2: SGHNT, YENEEA. V lost 4 bases to trimming and J lost 5 bases; unmatched junction nucleotides: 10. CDR3 protein: CASSSTTSGGAKDEQYV. The CDR3 nucleotides read TGTGCCAGCAGCTCGACGACTAGCGGGGGGGCAAAGGACGAGCAGTACGTC.

This clone turned up a few times. The chain combines TRBV12-3 or TRBV12-4 with TRBJ2-1; D is unresolved. V lost 6 bases and J lost 5, with 5 bases in between. This CDR3 region has 11 residues. The CDR3 DNA is TGTGCCAGCAGCCCCGACAATGAGCAGTTCTTC. Translating it yields CASSPDNEQFF.

CDR3 residues: CASSEGGRGVDTQYF. In nucleotides, the CDR3 is TGTGCCAGCAGTGAAGGAGGCAGGGGGGTAGATACGCAGTATTTT. J is TRBJ2-3 and V is TRBV6-1, with D maybe TRBD1 (7 bases). Germline loops: CDR1 MNHNS, CDR2 SASEGT. The CDR3 consists of 15 residues. V was trimmed by 1 base and J by 5 bases, leaving 13 bases between them.

The chain joins TRBV5-1 to TRBJ2-5; D is possibly TRBD2 (6 bases). CDR1 and CDR2 (germline): SGHRS, YFSETQ. Trimming stripped 4 bases from V and 2 bases from J, with 18 bases between. The CDR3 consists of 16 residues. CDR3 DNA sequence: TGCGCCAGCAGCGGGGGGTGGACGGTTTTTCAAGAGACCCAGTACTTC. Its translation: CASSGGWTVFQETQYF.

The chain recombines TRBV11-3 with TRBJ2-3; 13 bases are shared with TRBD2. The CDR3 is 16 residues long. Germline CDR1 and CDR2: SGHNT and YENEEA. J lost 1 base, V lost 5 bases, and 3 bases had no gene match. CDR3 sequence: CASSPGTSGGTDTQYF. CDR3 nucleotides: TGTGCCAGCAGCCCCGGGACTAGCGGGGGCACAGATACGCAGTATTTT.

V gene TRBV19 combines with J gene TRBJ1-4; weak D call: TRBD1 (5 bases). The V end was cut by 6 bases, the J end by 5 bases, with 19 bases between. Germline-derived CDR1 and CDR2 are LNHDA and SQIVND (reference sequence). The CDR3 runs 16 residues. For the CDR3, the DNA is TGTGCCAGTAGCAAGGAGGGGTTCGAAGAAAATGAAAAACTGTTTTTT. This translates into CASSKEGFEENEKLFF.

V is TRBV7-9 and J is TRBJ1-2; D may be TRBD1 (6 bases). Germline values: CDR1 SEHNR, CDR2 FQNEAQ (reference sequence). The V and J ends lost 4 bases and 4 bases respectively, with 13 bases between them. CDR3 length: 14 amino acids. The CDR3 is CASSSPTGFYGYTF. CDR3 DNA: TGTGCCAGCAGCTCGCCGACAGGATTCTATGGCTACACCTTC.

The rearrangement joins TRBV10-3 to TRBJ1-4; D is ambiguous. The CDR3 covers 14 residues. Trimming stripped 3 bases from V and 2 bases from J, with 7 bases between. Germline V gene lookup returns CDR1 ENHRY and CDR2 SYGVKD. Written as DNA, the CDR3 is TGTGCCATCAGTGACATTGTGACTAATGAAAAACTGTTTTTT. Its protein product is CAISDIVTNEKLFF.

The chain has TRBV5-1 and TRBJ2-6, with a possible D match to TRBD1 (5 bases). Trimming removed 2 bases from V and 1 base from J, with 13 bases in between. Looked up from germline, CDR1 is SGHRS and CDR2 is YFSETQ. This CDR3 comprises 17 residues. DNA of the CDR3: TGCGCCAGCAGCTTCAATAGGGGTGATTCTGGGGCCAACGTCCTGACTTTC. Its translation: CASSFNRGDSGANVLTF.

The chain carries TRBV14 and TRBJ1-4, with TRBD1 matching 7 bases. The CDR3 spans 13 residues. Germline values: CDR1 SGHDN, CDR2 FVKESK. V shed 4 bases and J 7 bases; nucleotides not matched to a gene: 3. The CDR3 here is CASSPRTGEKLFF. The DNA of the CDR3 is TGTGCCAGCAGCCCTCGGACAGGTGAAAAACTGTTTTTT.

This CDR3 is CASSDQGADTQYF. CDR3 in DNA: TGTGCCAGCAGTGACCAGGGGGCAGATACGCAGTATTTT. The gene calls are TRBV6-4 and TRBJ2-3; 7 bases are a match to TRBD1. CDR3 size: 13 residues. The germline V gene encodes CDR1 MRHNA and CDR2 SNTAGT. The ends lost 2 bases at V and 4 bases at J; junction bases unmatched: 0.

This clone was picked up a small number of times. CDR3 coding DNA: TGTGCCAGCAGCCCCCTTAGGGGGATAGACTATGGCTACACCTTC. Translated, it gives CASSPLRGIDYGYTF. The J gene is TRBJ1-2, the V gene TRBV5-6; tentatively, D is TRBD1 (6 bases). The CDR3 is 15 residues long. Trimming took off 4 bases at V and 3 bases at J, with 16 bases between the two ends. Germline loops: CDR1 SGHDT, CDR2 YYEEEE. Complete variable domain (other parts from reference TRBV5-6 and TRBJ1-2): DAGVTQSPTHLIKTRGQQVTLRCSPKSGHDTVSWYQQALGQGPQFIFQYYEEEERQRGNFPDRFSGHQFPNYSSELNVNALLLGDSALYLCASSPLRGIDYGYTFGSGTRLTVV.

The V and J genes are TRBV5-1 and TRBJ2-1, with a tentative D call TRBD1 (5 bases). Looked up from germline, CDR1 is SGHRS and CDR2 is YFSETQ. There are 14 residues in the CDR3. The V end lost 5 bases, the J end lost 0 bases, and 9 bases lay between the germline ends. The CDR3 sequence: CASSYDSSYNEQFF. The CDR3 DNA is TGCGCCAGCAGTTACGACAGCTCCTACAATGAGCAGTTCTTC.

This CDR3 is CASYPVGRANYGYTF. CDR3 nucleotide sequence: TGTGCCAGTTACCCGGTGGGCAGGGCTAACTATGGCTACACCTTC. This sequence joins TRBV19 and TRBJ1-2; TRBD1 might be the D (5 bases). CDR3 length: 15 residues. The germline gives CDR1 LNHDA, CDR2 SQIVND (reference sequence). The germline V and J ends were trimmed by 8 bases and 0 bases, with 16 bases remaining between them.

The V gene is TRBV9, the J gene TRBJ1-1, with 7 bases aligning to TRBD1. The CDR3 extends over 14 amino acids. V lost 6 bases and J lost 2; bases outside the gene matches: 7. Germline-derived CDR1 and CDR2 are SGDLS and YYNGEE. The CDR3 DNA sequence: TGTGCCAGCACCCTAACAGGGGCTAACACTGAAGCTTTCTTT. This sequence encodes CASTLTGANTEAFF.

The chain carries TRBV7-2 and TRBJ1-1; possible D gene TRBD1, 6 bases. CDR3 size: 13 residues. Germline V CDR1 and CDR2: SGHTA, FQGNSA. The V gene lost 5 bases and the J gene lost 1 base, with 8 bases spanning the gap. CDR3 protein: CASSTQGNTEAFF. The CDR3 nucleotides are TGTGCCAGCAGCACACAGGGGAACACTGAAGCTTTCTTT. Together with reference TRBV7-2 and TRBJ1-1, the CDR3 gives the full variable domain: GAGVSQSPSNKVTEKGKDVELRCDPISGHTALYWYRQSLGQGLEFLIYFQGNSAPDKSGLPSDRFSAERTGGSVSTLTIQRTQQEDSAVYLCASSTQGNTEAFFGQGTRLTVV.

V gene TRBV4-3 combines with J gene TRBJ1-6; 8 nucleotides line up with TRBD1. The CDR3 totals 17 residues. V lost 3 bases and J lost 10; bases outside the gene matches: 14. The germline V gene encodes CDR1 LGHNA and CDR2 YSLEER. The CDR3, as DNA: TGCGCCAGCAGCCAGGAGGACAGGGTGGGTTTAGGGTCACCCCTCCACTTT. It specifies CASSQEDRVGLGSPLHF.

The chain employs TRBV27 and TRBJ2-7; the match to TRBD1 covers 11 bases. V was pared by 4 bases and J by 1 base, with 9 bases of the junction left unmatched. Germline V gene sequence: CDR1 MNHEY, CDR2 SMNVEV (reference sequence). The CDR3 runs 17 residues. The CDR3 DNA reads TGTGCCAGCAGTTGCCCCCCCGGGACAGGGGGATCCTACGAGCAGTACGTC. Translated, it gives CASSCPPGTGGSYEQYV.

In this sample, this clone turned up a few times. The chain is built from TRBV11-2 and TRBJ1-2; 8 bases map to TRBD1. CDR1 and CDR2 from the germline V gene are SGHAT and FQNNGV. This CDR3 has 11 amino acids. V trimming: 5 bases; J trimming: 12 bases; junction bases outside the gene matches: 5. The CDR3 coding sequence is TGTGCCAGCAGCCCCGGGACAGGAGACACCTTC. Translating gives CASSPGTGDTF.

V and J are TRBV5-1 and TRBJ1-2; 7 bases are a match to TRBD1. Germline V gene lookup returns CDR1 SGHRS and CDR2 YFSETQ. J gave up 2 bases and V 5 bases, and 6 bases lay outside the gene matches. This CDR3 spans 14 amino acids. The CDR3 loop reads CASRVGTENYGYTF. In DNA, the CDR3 is TGCGCCAGCAGGGTGGGGACAGAAAACTATGGCTACACCTTC.

This clone appeared a few times. The gene calls are TRBV19 and TRBJ1-5; D remains ambiguous. Germline V gene sequence: CDR1 LNHDA, CDR2 SQIVND (reference sequence). V was cut by 5 bases and J by 0 bases, with 5 bases left in between. The CDR3 spans 13 residues. Here the CDR3 DNA reads TGTGCCAGTAGTCCAGATAGCAATCAGCCCCAGCATTTT. Its translation: CASSPDSNQPQHF.